The 20 T cell receptor beta chains below were found in one sample sequenced in a study of T-cell memory formation after mild COVID-19. A single record per CDR3 protein comes from TCRdb applying MiXCR to the 5' RACE reads. The data hold roughly 500,000 distinct CDR3 sequences, with just over 20% observed a single time. Material: PBMCs or a T cell subset sorted from them (not recorded which). Source of these receptors: an adult woman who had mild COVID-19 (a few samples of this study predate the infection). Cell type and time point are not known.

J is TRBJ2-1 and V is TRBV5-8; no clear D gene. Trimming pared 3 bases from V and 2 bases from J, leaving 9 bases between. The CDR3 spans 14 residues. The germline CDR1 and CDR2 sequences are SGHTS and YDEGEE. The CDR3 coding sequence is TGTGCCAGCAGCTCTGGCGGTACCTACAATGAGCAGTTCTTC. It encodes CASSSGGTYNEQFF.

In this sample, this clonotype turned up a few times. The DNA of the CDR3 is TGTGCCAGCAGCCAAGACGTAGCGGGGGTTGAAGCTTTCTTT. Encoded protein: CASSQDVAGVEAFF. This sequence joins TRBV3-1 and TRBJ1-1; TRBD1 might be the D (5 bases). The CDR3 has 14 residues. V lost 0 bases, J lost 7 bases, and 12 bases lay in between. CDR1 LGHDT and CDR2 YNNKEL come from the germline V gene (reference sequence).

V gene TRBV25-1 combines with J gene TRBJ1-2; 9 nucleotides align to TRBD1. The germline V gene has CDR1 MGHDK and CDR2 SYGVNS. The CDR3 contains 14 residues. After removal of 2 bases from V and 3 bases from J, the junction contained 1 base not matched to a gene. The DNA of the CDR3 is TGTGCCAGCAGTGAAGGACAGGGGCACTATGGCTACACCTTC. This encodes CASSEGQGHYGYTF.

This clonotype was counted a few times. The chain carries TRBV12-3 or TRBV12-4 and TRBJ1-3, with 7 bases that match TRBD1. The CDR3 covers 14 residues. V lost 7 bases, J lost 4 bases, and 7 bases stayed unmatched. CDR3 residues: CASTLTGRGNTIYF. The CDR3 DNA is TGTGCCAGCACTCTGACAGGGAGAGGAAACACCATATATTTT.

The chain carries TRBV7-9 and TRBJ1-3; 8 nucleotides line up with TRBD1. There are 13 residues in the CDR3. Germline CDR1 SEHNR, CDR2 FQNEAQ (reference sequence). Trimming at V came to 5 bases and at J to 9 bases, leaving 6 bases not matched to a gene. DNA for the CDR3: TGTGCCAGCAGCGCCGGACAGGGAGGCACCATATATTTT. Its translation: CASSAGQGGTIYF.

In this sample, this clonotype turned up a few times. The chain combines TRBV10-3 with TRBJ2-5; D ambiguous. The CDR3 sequence is 14 residues long. The germline CDR1 and CDR2 sequences are ENHRY and SYGVKD. Trimming took 5 bases from V and 0 from J, leaving 10 bases between them. CDR3 DNA sequence: TGTGCCATCAGTCAAAGGGCAGACCAAGAGACCCAGTACTTC. Its protein product is CAISQRADQETQYF.

V usage is TRBV5-1 and J usage is TRBJ1-1; D perhaps matches TRBD1 (5 bases). CDR1 and CDR2 (germline): SGHRS, YFSETQ. The ends were cut back, 5 bases at V and 1 base at J, with 18 bases in the middle. The CDR3 covers 16 residues. The CDR3 sequence is CASRPTLQGGNTEAFF. Written as DNA, the CDR3 is TGCGCCAGCAGACCTACCCTTCAGGGAGGGAACACTGAAGCTTTCTTT.

This clonotype has a handful of counts. At one end the junction does not follow the germline gene, possibly because of a read error. The rearrangement joins TRBV12-3 or TRBV12-4 to TRBJ2-1; possible D gene TRBD1, 6 bases. This CDR3 region has 15 residues. As DNA, the CDR3 is TGTGCCAGCAGCTTAGGACAGTCTTTAAACAATGAGCAGTTCTTC. This gives the protein CASSLGQSLNNEQFF.

The table lists this clonotype with a few counts. The rearrangement joins TRBV27 to TRBJ1-4; D might be TRBD1 (5 bases). This CDR3 is built from 13 residues. Trimming cost V 2 bases and J 10 bases, with 11 bases left between them. Germline CDR1 MNHEY, CDR2 SMNVEV (reference sequence). DNA of the CDR3: TGTGCCAGCAGTTTAAGTCAGGGAAGAAAACTGTTTTTT. Protein: CASSLSQGRKLFF.

This clonotype was picked up a small number of times. This chain connects TRBV15 to TRBJ1-4; 7 bases fit TRBD1. CDR3 length: 18 residues. Germline-derived CDR1 and CDR2 are LNHNV and YYDKDF (reference sequence). The V gene end was trimmed by 1 base and the J gene end by 0 bases; junction bases not matched to a gene: 8. The CDR3 bases are TGTGCCACCAGCAGAGGGAGGGGGCGGAGAGCAACTAATGAAAAACTGTTTTTT. Residues: CATSRGRGRRATNEKLFF.

The chain is built from TRBV19 and TRBJ2-3; D not resolved. Trimming pared 3 bases from V and 0 bases from J, leaving 10 bases between. Germline assignment: CDR1 LNHDA and CDR2 SQIVND (reference sequence). The CDR3 sequence is 15 residues long. In DNA, the CDR3 is TGTGCCAGTAGTATCGGGCAGTATAGCACAGATACGCAGTATTTT. Translated, it gives CASSIGQYSTDTQYF.

The gene calls are TRBV7-2 and TRBJ2-3; D remains unclear. Germline V gives CDR1 SGHTA, CDR2 FQGNSA. V lost 1 base and J lost 9, with 14 bases in between. This CDR3 spans 14 amino acids. The chain's CDR3 is CASSLDLSPRTQYF. CDR3 DNA sequence: TGTGCCAGCAGCTTAGATCTTTCACCGAGGACGCAGTATTTT.

The chain uses TRBV7-9 and TRBJ2-7, with 11 positions matching TRBD2. CDR3 length equals 16 residues. V gave up 1 base and J gave up 3 bases; unmatched junction bases: 5. Germline lookup yields CDR1 SEHNR and CDR2 FQNEAQ (reference sequence). DNA for the CDR3: TGTGCCAGCAGCTTAGTTGGGGGACTAGCGGTCTACGAGCAGTACTTC. This gives the protein CASSLVGGLAVYEQYF.

The chain has TRBV30 and TRBJ1-5; D unclear. This CDR3 spans 14 amino acids. The V gene lost 2 bases and the J gene lost 5 bases, with 13 bases spanning the gap. The germline gives CDR1 GTSNPN, CDR2 SVGIG (reference sequence). The CDR3, as DNA: TGTGCCTGGAGTCTAGGGCCTTCTGATCAGCCCCAGCATTTT. Encoded protein: CAWSLGPSDQPQHF. Based on the CDR3 plus reference TRBV30 and TRBJ1-5, the full variable domain is SQTIHQWPATLVQPVGSPLSLECTVEGTSNPNLYWYRQAAGRGLQLLFYSVGIGQISSEVPQNLSASRPQDRQFILSSKKLLLSDSGFYLCAWSLGPSDQPQHFGDGTRLSIL.

This clonotype was found a few times. This sequence joins TRBV9 and TRBJ1-1, with a weak D call TRBD1 (5 bases). Trimming left V 0 bases short and J 8 bases short, with 14 bases between. The CDR3 runs to 14 residues. Germline V gene data show CDR1 as SGDLS and CDR2 as YYNGEE. CDR3: CASSVEEGRSEAFF. The CDR3 DNA reads TGTGCCAGCAGCGTAGAAGAGGGGCGCTCCGAAGCTTTCTTT.

This clonotype came up a few times. The J gene is TRBJ2-6, the V gene TRBV12-3 or TRBV12-4; no firm D call. The CDR3 loop spans 13 amino acids. V was clipped by 6 bases and J by 2 bases, with 5 bases between them. The CDR3 nucleotides are TGTGCCAGCAGGTTGGCTGGGGCCAACGTCCTGACTTTC. Protein product: CASRLAGANVLTF.

This clonotype has a handful of counts. This chain links TRBV7-2 with TRBJ2-7, with a tentative D call TRBD2 (5 bases). V was clipped by 0 bases and J by 2 bases, with 17 bases between them. This CDR3 contains 17 residues. Germline V lookup: CDR1 SGHTA, CDR2 FQGNSA. CDR3: CASSLAGSETGTYEQYF. DNA of the CDR3: TGTGCCAGCAGCTTAGCAGGGAGCGAGACTGGTACCTACGAGCAGTACTTC. Full variable domain (remainder filled in from reference TRBV7-2 and TRBJ2-7): GAGVSQSPSNKVTEKGKDVELRCDPISGHTALYWYRQSLGQGLEFLIYFQGNSAPDKSGLPSDRFSAERTGGSVSTLTIQRTQQEDSAVYLCASSLAGSETGTYEQYFGPGTRLTVT.

This clonotype was seen at least ten times. The chain has TRBV7-9 and TRBJ2-7, with D perhaps TRBD2 (5 bases). Germline V gene data show CDR1 as SEHNR and CDR2 as FQNEAQ (reference sequence). With 4 bases removed from V and 6 bases from J, the gap between germline ends came to 10 bases. The length of the CDR3 is 12 residues. The CDR3 DNA follows: TGTGCCAGCAGCTGGCCCGAGGGCGAGCAGTACTTC. Encoded protein: CASSWPEGEQYF.

The genes are TRBV7-2 and TRBJ2-5; D may be TRBD2 (6 bases). Trimming shortened V by 1 base and J by 5 bases, and 14 bases separated the two germline ends. The CDR3 runs 15 residues. Germline V gene data show CDR1 as SGHTA and CDR2 as FQGNSA. CDR3 DNA: TGTGCCAGCAGCTTAGGAGCAACTAGCCGGGAGACCCAGTACTTC. As protein: CASSLGATSRETQYF.

This clonotype was detected a few times. The chain carries TRBV5-6 and TRBJ2-7; tentatively, D is TRBD1 (6 bases). The CDR3 has 16 amino acids. The germline V gene has CDR1 SGHDT and CDR2 YYEEEE. V lost 0 bases and J lost 0, with 13 bases in between. CDR3 residues: CASSLVGTPNSYEQYF. DNA of the CDR3: TGTGCCAGCAGCTTGGTTGGGACACCCAACTCCTACGAGCAGTACTTC. Based on the CDR3 plus reference TRBV5-6 and TRBJ2-7, the full variable domain is DAGVTQSPTHLIKTRGQQVTLRCSPKSGHDTVSWYQQALGQGPQFIFQYYEEEERQRGNFPDRFSGHQFPNYSSELNVNALLLGDSALYLCASSLVGTPNSYEQYFGPGTRLTVT.